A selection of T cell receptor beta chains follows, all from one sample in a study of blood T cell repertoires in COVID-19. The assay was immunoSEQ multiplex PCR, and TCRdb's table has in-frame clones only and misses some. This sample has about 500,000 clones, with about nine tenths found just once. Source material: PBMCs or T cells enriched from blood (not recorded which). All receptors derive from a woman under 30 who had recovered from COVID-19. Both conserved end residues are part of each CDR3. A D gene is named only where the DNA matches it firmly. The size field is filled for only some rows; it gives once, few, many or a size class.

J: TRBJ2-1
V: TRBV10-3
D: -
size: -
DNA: TGTGCCATCACGTCTGAAGGGGGTAACGGTGAGCAGTTCTTC
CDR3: CAITSEGGNGEQFF

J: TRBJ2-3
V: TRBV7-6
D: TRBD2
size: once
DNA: TGTGCCAGCAGCTTACAAGCGGGGGGCGGCTCTAGCACAGATACGCAGTATTTT
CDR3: CASSLQAGGGSSTDTQYF

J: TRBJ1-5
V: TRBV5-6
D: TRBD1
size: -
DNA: TGTGCCAGCAGCTTACAGGGGTTTAACCAGCCCCAGCATTTT
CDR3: CASSLQGFNQPQHF

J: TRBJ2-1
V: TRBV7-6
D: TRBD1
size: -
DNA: TGTGCCAGCAGCTTAGGGACAGGGGGCACCTACAATGAGCAGTTCTTC
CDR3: CASSLGTGGTYNEQFF

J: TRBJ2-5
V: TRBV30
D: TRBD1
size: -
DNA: TGTGCCTGGAGACACAGGGGTGGAGAGACCCAGTACTTC
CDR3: CAWRHRGGETQYF

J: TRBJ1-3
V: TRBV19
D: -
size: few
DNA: TGTGCCAGTAGTACAACGGCAGGTGCTGGAAACACCATATATTTT
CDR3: CASSTTAGAGNTIYF

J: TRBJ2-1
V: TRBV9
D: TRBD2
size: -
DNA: TGTGCCAGCAGCGAATCGCCCAGCGGGGATTACAATGAGCAGTTCTTC
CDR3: CASSESPSGDYNEQFF

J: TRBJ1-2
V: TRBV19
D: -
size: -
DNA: TGTGCCAGTAGTATCGCCGCGGGGCGTAACTATGGCTACACCTTC
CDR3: CASSIAAGRNYGYTF

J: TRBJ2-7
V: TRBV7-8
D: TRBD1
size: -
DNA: TGTGCCAGCATCCAAACCTCGATACCCGGGACAGGGGCGCGGCAGTACTTC
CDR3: CASIQTSIPGTGARQYF

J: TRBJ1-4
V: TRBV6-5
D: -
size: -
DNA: TGTGCCAGCAGAGAGAGGAGGAATGAAAAACTGTTTTTT
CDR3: CASRERRNEKLFF

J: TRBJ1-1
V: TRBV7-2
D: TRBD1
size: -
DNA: TGTGCCAGCAGCTTAGACAGGGGGCGAGGTGAAGCTTTCTTT
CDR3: CASSLDRGRGEAFF

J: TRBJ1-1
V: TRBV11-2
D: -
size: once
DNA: TGTGCCAGCATCCAAACTACCGGGTCGGGCACTGAAGCTTTCTTT
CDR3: CASIQTTGSGTEAFF

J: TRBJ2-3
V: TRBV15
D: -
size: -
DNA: TGTGCCACCAGCCCACCCAGACCTCTAGCGTATAGCACAGATACGCAGTATTTT
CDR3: CATSPPRPLAYSTDTQYF

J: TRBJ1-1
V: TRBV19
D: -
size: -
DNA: TGTGCCACCGCGGACAGAGTGAACACTGAAGCTTTCTTT
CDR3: CATADRVNTEAFF

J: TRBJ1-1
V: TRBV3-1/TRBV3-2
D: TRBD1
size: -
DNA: TGTGCCAGCAGCCAAGTCGGACAGGTAGGGGATCGCACTGAAGCTTTCTTT
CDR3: CASSQVGQVGDRTEAFF

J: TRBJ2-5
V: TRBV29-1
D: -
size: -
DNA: TGCAGCGTTGAAGCCGTCGGAGAGACCCAGTACTTC
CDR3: CSVEAVGETQYF

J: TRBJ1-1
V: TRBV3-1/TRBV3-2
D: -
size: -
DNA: TGTGCCAGCAGCCAAGGCCGCGGCACTGAAGCTTTCTTT
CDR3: CASSQGRGTEAFF

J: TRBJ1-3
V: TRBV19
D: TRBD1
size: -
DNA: TGTGCCAGTAGTATGGGACAGGGCCTGGGCTCTGGAAACACCATATATTTT
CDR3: CASSMGQGLGSGNTIYF

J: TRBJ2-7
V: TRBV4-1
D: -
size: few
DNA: TGCGCCAGCAGCCCGCCCGGACAAAGCTACGAGCAGTACTTC
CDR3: CASSPPGQSYEQYF

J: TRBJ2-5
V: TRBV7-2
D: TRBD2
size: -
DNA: TGTGCCAGCAGCTTAGTAGGGACTAGCGGGACACAAGAGACCCAGTACTTC
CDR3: CASSLVGTSGTQETQYF

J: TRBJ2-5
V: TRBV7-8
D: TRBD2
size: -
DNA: TGTGCCAGCAGCTTGGCTAGCGGGGGCCGGGGGCGAGAGACCCAGTACTTC
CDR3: CASSLASGGRGRETQYF

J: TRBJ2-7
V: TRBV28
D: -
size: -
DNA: TGTGCCAGCAGTTTAGGCGGGGCGGGGGAGCAGTACTTC
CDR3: CASSLGGAGEQYF